This T cell receptor beta chain is drawn from a study of Graves' ophthalmopathy and Graves' hyperthyroidism. Ineligible for inclusion were patients with other autoimmune diseases, uncontrolled infections, pregnancy or lactation. This clonotype occurred many times. This CDR3 has 15 amino acids. CDR1 is MNHEY, CDR2 SVGEGT, per germline. The V end was cut by 5 bases, the J end by 3 bases, with 16 bases between. The authors amplified TCR beta CDR3 regions, and they did so from RNA transcripts for repertoire sequencing. After a first-round RT-PCR with HTBI primers, a second-round multiplex PCR was run. From the multiplex PCR reads, TCRdb called clonotypes with MiXCR, one entry per CDR3 protein. The profile shows some 160,000 distinct CDR3 sequences, 35% to 50% of them singletons.

The sequencing sample was made of peripheral blood. The chain uses TRBV6-2 or TRBV6-3 and TRBJ1-1, with unresolved D. The sequence derives from a man aged 25-45 years with Graves' ophthalmopathy. The CDR3 loop is CASSPLWGGDTEAFF. CDR3 in DNA: TGTGCCAGCAGTCCTCTATGGGGTGGGGACACTGAAGCTTTCTTT.